This T cell receptor beta chain is from a study of OX40 agonist ivuxolimab in advanced cancers. For the study at large: An agonistic anti-OX40 (CD134) antibody, ivuxolimab, was used to treat the patients.

The CDR3 runs 15 residues. Germline V gene sequence: CDR1 MNHEY, CDR2 SVGAGI. With V trimmed by 7 bases and J by 9 bases, 12 bases remained unmatched. Findings of the study overall: Still undetermined is the antigen specificity of the expanded peripheral T cells. Among the lowest levels of clonal expansion were found in partial responders at 0.1-3.0 mg/kg. Expanded clones tended on average to be more numerous among CD8+ T cells than CD4+.

The table came from immunoSEQ multiplex PCR; TCRdb's copy has only in-frame clones and leaves some out. The sample carries 65,000 to 100,000 clones, 91% recorded once. The count of this clone is one. What it recognizes is unknown. The sample here was CD4+ or CD8+ T cells sorted from blood, taken in a trial of the OX40 agonist ivuxolimab. This receptor was taken from an adult with an advanced solid tumor such as melanoma, head and neck, liver or kidney cancer. The chain combines TRBV6-5 with TRBJ2-1, with 10 bases matching TRBD1. CDR3: CASNPGTGARGEQFF. The CDR3 DNA sequence: TGTGCCAGCAATCCCGGGACAGGGGCCCGGGGTGAGCAGTTCTTC.